This TCR beta chain was observed in a study of blood T cell repertoires in COVID-19. About the study: Nucleic acid was either cDNA or gDNA, and it came from T cells, B-cell-depleted T cells, or PBMCs.

Seattle's cohort entered during active infection and was followed longitudinally. After removal of 2 bases from V and 3 bases from J, the junction contained 3 bases not matched to a gene. This CDR3 spans 16 amino acids. CDR1 is KGHSH and CDR2 is LQKENI in the germline V gene. Per the original methods: The authors estimated nucleated cell counts from reference gene primer amplification. The repertoire was sequenced with immunoSEQ multiplex PCR; TCRdb's copy has only in-frame clones and lacks some. D and trimming come from the DNA, and the V and J calls and clone size come from that table. Of 300,000 to 400,000 clones listed, approximately 86% are singletons.

The clonotype was recovered from a woman aged 55-70 years with COVID-19, enrolled during active disease. Material for sequencing was peripheral blood. This chain links TRBV18 with TRBJ2-1; 11 positions match TRBD1. CDR3 region: CASSPAGQGVYNEQFF. CDR3 sequence (DNA): TGTGCCAGCTCACCAGCGGGACAGGGGGTCTACAATGAGCAGTTCTTC. Based on the CDR3 plus reference TRBV18 and TRBJ2-1, the full variable domain is NAGVMQNPRHLVRRRGQEARLRCSPMKGHSHVYWYRQLPEEGLKFMVYLQKENIIDESGMPKERFSAEFPKEGPSILRIQQVVRGDSAAYFCASSPAGQGVYNEQFFGPGTRLTVL.